This T cell receptor beta chain is from a study of identical twins. Study-level points and caveats: It was possible that invariant MAIT and iNKT cells partly confounded the zero-insertion analyses. Alpha sequences out of frame and shared by twins had excess low generation probability. Interpretation of the results relied on cross-sectional statistical analysis and not on following the same donors.

Unique molecular identifiers were present on the cDNA, which also gained a universal primer site by template switching. TCRdb re-analysed the 5' RACE reads in MiXCR, keeping a single row per CDR3 protein. Here the sample spans approximately 500,000 distinct CDR3 sequences, roughly 15% being singletons. This clonotype was counted a few times. Antigen: not known. These data are also associated with another study on yellow fever vaccine responses in identical twins.

Specimen: CD4+ T cells sorted from blood. This sequence originates from a woman aged 18-35 years in good health.

The CDR3 nucleotides are TGTGCCAGCAGTTTTACAGGGCCCTACGAGCAGTACGTC. Encoded protein: CASSFTGPYEQYV. This rearrangement joins TRBV28 to TRBJ2-7; D may be TRBD1 (6 bases). V was clipped by 3 bases and J by 2 bases, with 8 bases between them. The CDR3 sequence is 13 residues long. Germline CDR1 reads MDHEN; CDR2 reads SYDVKM.